The 17 T cell receptor beta chains presented below share a single source sample, sequenced in a study of T cell repertoires in cytomegalovirus infection. From the reads, TCRdb called clonotypes with MiXCR, one entry per CDR3 protein. This table holds 550,000 to 700,000 distinct CDR3 sequences, approximately 40% found once. These receptors have no identified antigens. The specimen was cultured PBMCs, collected from culture after CMV antigen stimulation. These receptors all stem from a human donor in good health (CMV status not recorded). Some clones in this sample may be carry-over from other donors' samples.

This clonotype was counted only a few times. In DNA, the CDR3 is TGTGCCAGCAGTTTAGCAGAGCGGGTCCACGAGCAGTACTTC. Translation: CASSLAERVHEQYF. The chain joins TRBV12-3 or TRBV12-4 to TRBJ2-7; D may be TRBD2 (6 bases). CDR3 length: 14 amino acids. With 0 bases removed from V and 5 bases from J, the gap between germline ends came to 11 bases.

This clonotype was counted only a few times. This chain connects TRBV7-9 to TRBJ2-2, with D possibly being TRBD1 (6 bases). V was clipped by 4 bases and J by 3 bases, with 12 bases between them. This CDR3 has 15 residues. The germline V gene has CDR1 SEHNR and CDR2 FQNEAQ (reference sequence). CDR3 residues: CASSSPDSYTGELFF. Written as DNA, the CDR3 is TGTGCCAGCAGCTCGCCGGACAGTTACACCGGGGAGCTGTTTTTT.

This clonotype has more than one count but fewer than ten. The V call is TRBV9, the J call TRBJ1-1; D unresolved. Germline CDR1 SGDLS, CDR2 YYNGEE. With 0 bases removed from V and 0 bases from J, the gap between germline ends came to 9 bases. This CDR3 is 15 amino acids long. CDR3 DNA sequence: TGTGCCAGCAGCGTAGTTGGCCATATGAACACTGAAGCTTTCTTT. This gives the protein CASSVVGHMNTEAFF.

The rearrangement links TRBV11-2 to TRBJ2-1; tentative D call: TRBD2 (5 bases). CDR3 length: 14 residues. The V gene lost 1 base and the J gene lost 7 bases, with 11 bases spanning the gap. Germline CDR1 SGHAT, CDR2 FQNNGV. The CDR3 region is CASSLVRGQNEQFF. Here the CDR3 DNA reads TGTGCCAGCAGCTTAGTACGCGGGCAGAATGAGCAGTTCTTC. Full variable domain (remainder filled in from reference TRBV11-2 and TRBJ2-1): EAGVAQSPRYKIIEKRQSVAFWCNPISGHATLYWYQQILGQGPKLLIQFQNNGVVDDSQLPKDRFSAERLKGVDSTLKIQPAKLEDSAVYLCASSLVRGQNEQFFGPGTRLTVL.

The CDR3 is CASSEGDQPQHF. The CDR3 bases are TGTGCCAGCAGTGAGGGAGATCAGCCCCAGCATTTT. The V gene is TRBV6-2 or TRBV6-3, the J gene TRBJ1-5; no clear D. Germline loops: CDR1 MNHEY, CDR2 SVGEGT. V was trimmed by 5 bases and J by 5 bases, leaving 7 bases between them. The length of the CDR3 is 12 residues.

This clonotype was recorded only once. The V gene is TRBV3-1, the J gene TRBJ1-1, with 7 bases that match TRBD1. CDR3 length: 11 amino acids. The J segment lost 8 bases and the V segment lost 6 bases, leaving 3 bases of the junction unmatched. Germline V gene data show CDR1 as LGHDT and CDR2 as YNNKEL (reference sequence). CDR3 sequence reads: CASRQGTEAFF. The CDR3 region has the DNA TGTGCCAGCAGACAGGGGACCGAAGCTTTCTTT.

This sequence joins TRBV20-1 and TRBJ2-3; TRBD2 matches at 8 bases. CDR1 and CDR2 from the germline V gene are DFQATT and SNEGSKA (reference sequence). Losses at the gene ends were 1 base for V and 0 bases for J; bases not matched to a gene: 15. CDR3 length: 19 residues. This CDR3 reads CSARAPVLGSGRSTDTQYF. In nucleotides, the CDR3 is TGCAGTGCTAGAGCCCCGGTCTTAGGGAGCGGGAGAAGCACAGATACGCAGTATTTT.

The chain couples TRBV7-4 to TRBJ2-1; TRBD1 agrees at 9 bases. With V trimmed by 5 bases and J by 0 bases, 5 bases remained unmatched. This CDR3 is built from 16 residues. The V gene's germline CDR1 is SGHVT and CDR2 SQSDAQ. The CDR3 loop reads CASSRTGGDSYNEQFF. In DNA form, the CDR3 reads TGTGCCAGCAGCCGTACAGGGGGCGACTCCTACAATGAGCAGTTCTTC.

This rearrangement joins TRBV6-5 to TRBJ2-1; 11 positions match TRBD2. The germline CDR1 and CDR2 sequences are MNHEY and SVGAGI. Trimming removed 6 bases from V and 7 bases from J; junction bases left unmatched: 8. The CDR3 length is 15 residues. CDR3 coding DNA: TGTGCCAGCAGGAAACTAGCGGGGGACTTGAATGAGCAGTTCTTC. It specifies CASRKLAGDLNEQFF.

This clonotype was seen only a few times. V gene TRBV7-6 combines with J gene TRBJ1-6, with TRBD1 identical over 7 bases. This CDR3 spans 15 amino acids. V lost 2 bases and J lost 7; bases outside the gene matches: 5. CDR1 SGHVS and CDR2 FNYEAQ come from the germline V gene. The chain's CDR3 is CASSLTRDRNSPLHF. The CDR3, as DNA: TGTGCCAGCAGCTTAACCCGGGACAGAAATTCACCCCTCCACTTT.

The genes are TRBV7-2 and TRBJ2-2, with D possibly TRBD1 on 6 matching bases. Trimming took off 8 bases at V and 3 bases at J, with 10 bases between the two ends. Germline V gives CDR1 SGHTA, CDR2 FQGNSA. The CDR3 sequence is 13 residues long. This CDR3 reads CASGNRDTGELFF. The CDR3, as DNA: TGTGCCAGCGGTAACAGGGACACCGGGGAGCTGTTTTTT.

The chain joins TRBV2 to TRBJ2-1; TRBD1 matches at 8 bases. This CDR3 region has 14 residues. Per germline, CDR1 SNHLY and CDR2 FYNNEI. The J segment lost 2 bases and the V segment lost 6 bases, leaving 3 bases of the junction unmatched. For the CDR3, the DNA is TGTGCCAGCAGGGGACAGGCGGCCTACAATGAGCAGTTCTTC. Its protein is CASRGQAAYNEQFF.

In its sample, this clonotype was seen a few times. This rearrangement joins TRBV7-9 to TRBJ2-5, with D perhaps TRBD1 or TRBD2 (5 bases each). Germline V gives CDR1 SEHNR, CDR2 FQNEAQ (reference sequence). The V and J ends lost 5 bases and 5 bases respectively, with 24 bases between them. This CDR3 spans 17 amino acids. CDR3 loop: CASSRGLRLTGAETQYF. The CDR3 DNA reads TGTGCCAGCAGCCGCGGCCTCAGGCTCACCGGGGCGGAGACCCAGTACTTC.

This clonotype appeared a few times. This chain joins TRBV12-3 or TRBV12-4 and TRBJ1-3, with D perhaps TRBD1 (5 bases). Trimming took off 7 bases at V and 0 bases at J, with 16 bases between the two ends. The CDR3 runs to 16 residues. This CDR3 reads CASTWGYRLSGNTIYF. The CDR3 nucleotides are TGTGCCAGCACCTGGGGTTACAGGCTCTCTGGAAACACCATATATTTT.

The V gene is TRBV12-3 or TRBV12-4, the J gene TRBJ1-5; no clear D gene. This CDR3 region has 15 residues. The V end lost 2 bases, the J end lost 0 bases, and 8 bases lay between the germline ends. The CDR3 DNA is TGTGCCAGCAGTTTAATCGGGTATAGCAATCAGCCCCAGCATTTT. This gives the protein CASSLIGYSNQPQHF.

This rearrangement joins TRBV5-6 to TRBJ1-3; tentatively, D is TRBD1 (5 bases). CDR1 is SGHDT and CDR2 is YYEEEE in the germline V gene. With 0 bases removed from V and 0 bases from J, the gap between germline ends came to 13 bases. The CDR3 consists of 17 residues. For the CDR3, the DNA is TGTGCCAGCAGCTTGGTTTGGGACGTGAGCTCTGGAAACACCATATATTTT. Translation: CASSLVWDVSSGNTIYF.

The chain recombines TRBV20-1 with TRBJ1-4; a possible D gene is TRBD1 (6 bases). This CDR3 is built from 13 residues. Trimming shortened V by 2 bases and J by 7 bases, and 11 bases separated the two germline ends. Germline assignment: CDR1 DFQATT and CDR2 SNEGSKA (reference sequence). The CDR3 loop is CSARRGGAEKLFF. The CDR3 nucleotides read TGCAGTGCTAGAAGAGGGGGTGCTGAAAAACTGTTTTTT.